The T cell receptor (beta chain) under discussion was sequenced for a study of cytotoxic CD8 clonotypes in ibrutinib-treated CLL. Trimming cost V 1 base and J 0 bases, with 6 bases left between them. Germline CDR1 LNHDA, CDR2 SQIVND (reference sequence). The length of the CDR3 is 14 residues. The assay was immunoSEQ multiplex PCR, and TCRdb's table has in-frame clones only and misses some. The sample lists 130,000 to 150,000 clones, approximately 81% occurring once. Turning to this clone: Antigen unknown.

Study-wide points: Clonality increased at ibrutinib response and stayed stable in sustained remission. At progression, however, it fell back toward baseline.

The source was PBMCs, collected after 12 months of ibrutinib treatment. V is TRBV19 and J is TRBJ1-1, with D hard to call. The TCR was taken from a human donor with chronic lymphocytic leukemia. This chain's CDR3 is CASSIGAVNTEAFF. CDR3 DNA: TGTGCCAGTAGTATAGGTGCGGTGAACACTGAAGCTTTCTTT.